Each of the 27 T cell receptor beta chains below was sequenced from the same sample in a study of T cells after yellow fever vaccination. From the 5' RACE reads, TCRdb called clonotypes with MiXCR, one entry per CDR3 protein. The sample shows some 290,000 distinct CDR3 sequences, about 10% of them seen only once. This specimen was CD4+ T cells sorted from PBMCs, taken 45 days after the yellow fever booster vaccination. Source of these receptors: a man aged 18-30 years who received the YFV17D yellow fever vaccine.

The chain couples TRBV19 to TRBJ1-5, with D tentatively TRBD1 (5 bases). V lost 6 bases, J lost 4 bases, and 16 bases lay in between. Germline CDR1 reads LNHDA; CDR2 reads SQIVND (reference sequence). CDR3 length equals 15 residues. CDR3 nucleotides: TGTGCCAGTAGCCCCCTGGGGCGCCTGAATCAGCCCCAGCATTTT. As protein: CASSPLGRLNQPQHF.

The chain links TRBV24-1 to TRBJ1-2; D is unresolved. Germline CDR1 and CDR2: KGHDR and SFDVKD. The V gene lost 2 bases and the J gene lost 2 bases, with 2 bases spanning the gap. The CDR3 runs to 12 residues. In DNA form, the CDR3 reads TGTGCCACCAGTGATTGGAACTATGGCTACACCTTC. It codes for CATSDWNYGYTF.

This clonotype was recorded a few times. This rearrangement joins TRBV6-1 to TRBJ2-3, with TRBD2 matching 10 bases. CDR3 length: 14 residues. Losses at the gene ends were 8 bases for V and 5 bases for J; bases not matched to a gene: 7. From germline, CDR1 is MNHNS and CDR2 SASEGT. The CDR3 nucleotides are TGTGCCAGCGCTCAGCGGGGGGGCGTAGATACGCAGTATTTT. Translated, it gives CASAQRGGVDTQYF.

The rearrangement joins TRBV5-1 to TRBJ2-5; D uncertain. The CDR3 contains 14 residues. V shed 4 bases and J shed 7 bases, with 17 bases lying between them. Per the germline V gene, CDR1 is SGHRS and CDR2 is YFSETQ. CDR3 sequence (DNA): TGCGCCAGCAGCCAGGCTGAGGACGGCGGGACCCAGTACTTC. Its translation is CASSQAEDGGTQYF. Full variable domain (rest looked up from reference TRBV5-1 and TRBJ2-5): KAGVTQTPRYLIKTRGQQVTLSCSPISGHRSVSWYQQTPGQGLQFLFEYFSETQRNKGNFPGRFSGRQFSNSRSEMNVSTLELGDSALYLCASSQAEDGGTQYFGPGTRLLVL.

The chain carries TRBV9 and TRBJ1-4, with 10 bases that match TRBD1. The trim removed 3 bases at V and 10 bases at J, leaving 15 bases unmatched. The CDR3 covers 17 residues. Germline assignment: CDR1 SGDLS and CDR2 YYNGEE. This CDR3 is CASSAVPGQGRLGKLFF. The DNA for the CDR3 is TGTGCCAGCAGCGCGGTCCCGGGACAGGGGAGACTCGGAAAACTGTTTTTT.

Ten or more counts support this clonotype. This sequence joins TRBV5-1 and TRBJ2-5; unclear D gene. CDR3 length: 12 residues. V was cut by 5 bases and J by 5 bases, with 10 bases left in between. Germline V gene lookup returns CDR1 SGHRS and CDR2 YFSETQ. The CDR3 protein is CASRMPGETQYF. The CDR3 bases are TGCGCCAGCAGAATGCCTGGGGAGACCCAGTACTTC.

This clonotype has a handful of counts. The rearrangement links TRBV2 to TRBJ1-5, with TRBD1 matching 7 bases. Germline V gene lookup returns CDR1 SNHLY and CDR2 FYNNEI. Unmatched junction bases numbered 8, after V lost 6 bases and J lost 6 bases. The CDR3 covers 14 residues. The CDR3 DNA is TGTGCCAGCAGGGGAACAGGGGCGGGTCAGCCCCAGCATTTT. Translating it yields CASRGTGAGQPQHF.

This clonotype was found many times. This chain links TRBV4-3 with TRBJ1-3; D not certain. Germline V CDR1 and CDR2: LGHNA, YSLEER. Between the trimmed V and J ends, which lost 1 base and 4 bases, there was a span of 8 bases. The length of the CDR3 is 14 residues. The chain's CDR3 is CASSQGNGGNTIYF. The CDR3 coding sequence is TGCGCCAGCAGCCAAGGGAATGGGGGAAACACCATATATTTT.

This clonotype has ten or more counts. This chain joins TRBV12-3 or TRBV12-4 and TRBJ1-1; 9 nucleotides align to TRBD1. The CDR3 totals 14 residues. Trimming took 6 bases from V and 5 from J; bases not matched to a gene: 7. CDR3 region: CASSRQGEITEAFF. DNA of the CDR3: TGTGCCAGCAGCCGACAGGGGGAGATTACTGAAGCTTTCTTT.

This clonotype was counted at least ten times. The chain is built from TRBV4-3 and TRBJ2-3; D is uncertain. CDR3 size: 14 residues. Germline loops: CDR1 LGHNA, CDR2 YSLEER. Trimming removed 0 bases at V and 1 base at J, with 5 bases between. CDR3 sequence (DNA): TGCGCCAGCAGCCAAGATCTTCGCACAGATACGCAGTATTTT. Translating it yields CASSQDLRTDTQYF.

The chain uses TRBV4-1 and TRBJ1-4, with D unclear. V was pared by 2 bases and J by 8 bases, with 15 bases between. This CDR3 spans 15 amino acids. Germline assignment: CDR1 MGHRA and CDR2 YSYEKL. The CDR3 DNA is TGCGCCAGCAGCCAACCCCTCATGCAGGACGAAAAACTGTTTTTT. Translation: CASSQPLMQDEKLFF.

The genes are TRBV7-2 and TRBJ2-5, with 7 bases matching TRBD1. CDR3 length: 13 amino acids. Germline V CDR1 and CDR2: SGHTA, FQGNSA. Germline trimming cut 5 bases from V and 4 bases from J; bases unmatched to any gene: 4. The CDR3 DNA sequence: TGTGCCAGCAGCGAGGGGGCCGGAGAGACCCAGTACTTC. Encoded protein: CASSEGAGETQYF.

This clonotype was counted between two and nine times. The chain employs TRBV7-2 and TRBJ2-5; 7 bases fit TRBD1. With 3 bases clipped from V and 4 bases from J, the junction kept 2 bases outside the gene matches. The CDR3 covers 13 residues. Germline CDR1 reads SGHTA; CDR2 reads FQGNSA. The CDR3 loop is CASSFKGAETQYF. CDR3 nucleotide sequence: TGTGCCAGCAGCTTTAAGGGGGCAGAGACCCAGTACTTC.

This clonotype has at least ten counts. The rearrangement uses TRBV2 and TRBJ2-1; D is unclear. The V gene's germline CDR1 is SNHLY and CDR2 FYNNEI. V was shortened by 5 bases and J by 3 bases, with 11 bases between the two germline ends. The CDR3 totals 14 residues. The CDR3 bases are TGTGCCAGCAGTTCCCAGTTAGGCTACAATGAGCAGTTCTTC. Protein: CASSSQLGYNEQFF.

Many counts were recorded for this clonotype. The genes are TRBV12-3 or TRBV12-4 and TRBJ1-2, with 7 bases fitting TRBD1. The CDR3 contains 14 residues. The ends lost 1 base at V and 3 bases at J; junction bases unmatched: 2. CDR3 bases: TGTGCCAGCAGTTTAGTCGGGACAGACTATGGCTACACCTTC. This gives the protein CASSLVGTDYGYTF.

The rearrangement joins TRBV6-6 to TRBJ1-2; D call uncertain. CDR1 is MNHNY and CDR2 is SVGAGI in the germline V gene (reference sequence). Trimming took off 8 bases at V and 6 bases at J, with 16 bases between the two ends. This CDR3 spans 13 amino acids. The CDR3: CASVDSVRHGYTF. The CDR3 DNA follows: TGTGCCAGCGTTGATAGCGTTCGGCATGGCTACACCTTC.

V is TRBV6-1 and J is TRBJ2-7; 7 nucleotides match TRBD1. The germline gives CDR1 MNHNS, CDR2 SASEGT. V gave up 4 bases and J gave up 3 bases; unmatched junction bases: 6. This CDR3 has 14 amino acids. CDR3 sequence (DNA): TGTGCCAGCAGTGCGACAGGGCTGGGCTACGAGCAGTACTTC. Amino acid sequence: CASSATGLGYEQYF.

This clonotype was recorded a few times. This chain uses TRBV5-1 with TRBJ2-2; D gene ambiguous. There are 13 residues in the CDR3. Deletions cut 4 bases from V and 7 bases from J, with 11 bases between. CDR1 is SGHRS, CDR2 YFSETQ, per germline. The CDR3 nucleotides are TGCGCCAGCAGCCTTACAGAAGACGGGGAGCTGTTTTTT. Residues: CASSLTEDGELFF.

This clonotype was counted many times. The rearrangement joins TRBV5-1 to TRBJ1-1, with 8 positions matching TRBD1. The CDR3 has 14 amino acids. V trimming: 4 bases; J trimming: 2 bases; junction bases outside the gene matches: 4. Germline V gene lookup returns CDR1 SGHRS and CDR2 YFSETQ. This CDR3 is CASSTGQGNTEAFF. CDR3 nucleotide sequence: TGCGCCAGCAGCACCGGACAGGGTAACACTGAAGCTTTCTTT. Looking up the rest from reference TRBV5-1 and TRBJ1-1 gives the full variable domain: KAGVTQTPRYLIKTRGQQVTLSCSPISGHRSVSWYQQTPGQGLQFLFEYFSETQRNKGNFPGRFSGRQFSNSRSEMNVSTLELGDSALYLCASSTGQGNTEAFFGQGTRLTVV.

A few counts support this clonotype. This chain links TRBV10-3 with TRBJ2-3, with 11 bases matching TRBD2. This CDR3 comprises 16 residues. From germline, CDR1 is ENHRY and CDR2 SYGVKD. Unmatched junction bases numbered 6, after V lost 7 bases and J lost 0 bases. The CDR3 is CAIKTGLAVSTDTQYF. CDR3 nucleotides: TGTGCCATCAAAACGGGACTAGCGGTTAGCACAGATACGCAGTATTTT.

The V call is TRBV4-2, the J call TRBJ2-7; no definite D call. The CDR3 extends over 13 amino acids. V was trimmed by 4 bases and J by 5 bases, leaving 12 bases between them. The V gene's germline CDR1 is LGHNA and CDR2 YNFKEQ. The CDR3 spells CASSPQHGDEQYV. The CDR3 bases are TGTGCCAGCAGCCCCCAGCATGGGGACGAGCAGTACGTC.

This clonotype was observed at least ten times. The rearrangement joins TRBV7-2 to TRBJ2-5, with 12 bases identical to TRBD1. Trimming at V came to 8 bases and at J to 7 bases, leaving 5 bases not matched to a gene. Per the germline V gene, CDR1 is SGHTA and CDR2 is FQGNSA. This CDR3 region has 13 residues. CDR3 residues: CASGTGGRRTQYF. CDR3 DNA sequence: TGTGCCAGCGGGACAGGGGGCCGGAGGACCCAGTACTTC.

This chain uses TRBV7-8 with TRBJ2-7; D gene ambiguous. This CDR3 has 15 amino acids. CDR1 and CDR2 (germline): SGHVS, FQNEAQ. Trimming stripped 0 bases from V and 5 bases from J, with 14 bases between. This CDR3 reads CASSLARTPPHEQYV. The CDR3 nucleotides are TGTGCCAGCAGCTTAGCGCGGACCCCCCCTCACGAGCAGTACGTC.

This clonotype has only a few counts. V is TRBV29-1 and J is TRBJ1-5; D may be TRBD1 (5 bases). The V end lost 6 bases, the J end lost 3 bases, and 18 bases lay between the germline ends. The CDR3 sequence is 15 residues long. CDR1 and CDR2 from the germline V gene are SQVTM and ANQGSEA. DNA for the CDR3: TGCAGCGTGGCGGGGGACTCCCTCTCCAATCAGCCCCAGCATTTT. Its translation is CSVAGDSLSNQPQHF.

This clonotype was observed a handful of times. The chain recombines TRBV12-3 or TRBV12-4 with TRBJ1-1; 7 bases map to TRBD1. CDR3 length equals 13 residues. Trimming at V came to 7 bases and at J to 7 bases, leaving 9 bases not matched to a gene. CDR3 nucleotides: TGTGCCAGCAAGCAGACAGGGAGTATTGAAGCTTTCTTT. Its protein product is CASKQTGSIEAFF.

This clonotype was found a few times. The rearrangement links TRBV12-3 or TRBV12-4 to TRBJ2-5, with a tentative D call TRBD2 (7 bases). Trimming took 7 bases from V and 9 from J, leaving 24 bases between them. The length of the CDR3 is 15 residues. This chain's CDR3 is CASTRTQAWGGPQYF. CDR3 nucleotide sequence: TGTGCCAGCACCCGAACCCAGGCTTGGGGGGGGCCCCAGTACTTC.

V is TRBV18 and J is TRBJ2-2; no firm D call. Germline lookup yields CDR1 KGHSH and CDR2 LQKENI. Trimming removed 4 bases at V and 1 base at J, with 7 bases between. This CDR3 comprises 14 residues. This CDR3 reads CASSLHRNTGELFF. The CDR3 nucleotides are TGTGCCAGCTCACTCCATAGGAACACCGGGGAGCTGTTTTTT. The full variable domain, with the rest looked up from reference TRBV18 and TRBJ2-2, is NAGVMQNPRHLVRRRGQEARLRCSPMKGHSHVYWYRQLPEEGLKFMVYLQKENIIDESGMPKERFSAEFPKEGPSILRIQQVVRGDSAAYFCASSLHRNTGELFFGEGSRLTVL.